Each of the 4 T cell receptor beta chains below was sequenced from the same sample in a study of blood T cells in healthy people across ages. PCR was performed a second time for roughly 6 to 12 cycles using a sample-barcoded 5' primer and a J-beta primer mix. TCRdb itself ran the 5' RACE reads through MiXCR, one entry per CDR3 protein. The table shows 750,000 to 950,000 distinct CDR3 sequences, with about 28% occurring only once. Another study also made use of these data, one on T cells of mothers and their children.

The sequencing input was blood. The receptors stem from a woman aged 35 to 49 in good health.

This clonotype showed up just a few times. The chain carries TRBV7-2 and TRBJ1-1; unclear D gene. CDR1 and CDR2 (germline): SGHTA, FQGNSA. The CDR3 totals 14 residues. The V and J ends lost 7 bases and 2 bases respectively, with 14 bases between them. CDR3 sequence (DNA): TGTGCCAGCAAGGTCGTCAATGATAACACTGAAGCTTTCTTT. This encodes CASKVVNDNTEAFF.

This clonotype was seen only a few times. The chain combines TRBV15 with TRBJ2-2; 7 bases line up with TRBD2. This CDR3 region has 16 residues. The V and J ends lost 0 bases and 6 bases, in that order; junction bases with no gene match: 7. From germline, CDR1 is LNHNV and CDR2 YYDKDF (reference sequence). The CDR3 DNA follows: TGTGCCACCAGCAGAGATCCAGCGGGGATGGCCGGGGAGCTGTTTTTT. Translation: CATSRDPAGMAGELFF.

This clonotype has a handful of counts. J is TRBJ1-2 and V is TRBV7-2; 9 bases fit TRBD1. Germline CDR1 SGHTA, CDR2 FQGNSA. Trimming took 8 bases from V and 4 from J; bases not matched to a gene: 8. The CDR3 covers 14 residues. CDR3 in amino acids: CASRPDRGFYGYTF. CDR3 sequence (DNA): TGTGCCAGCCGCCCGGACAGGGGATTCTATGGCTACACCTTC.

This clonotype has a single count. The rearrangement uses TRBV4-1 and TRBJ2-3; possibly TRBD1 for D (5 bases). V was pared by 0 bases and J by 4 bases, with 14 bases between. CDR3 length: 16 amino acids. CDR1 is MGHRA and CDR2 is YSYEKL in the germline V gene. As DNA, the CDR3 is TGCGCCAGCAGCCAAGATAGGGGCAGATCGGCAGATACGCAGTATTTT. It translates to CASSQDRGRSADTQYF.